A selection of T cell receptor beta chains follows, all from one sample in a study of blood T cell repertoires in COVID-19. Some clones are missing from TCRdb's copy, which holds only in-frame ones; the method was immunoSEQ multiplex PCR. The sample lists some 57,000 clones; about nine tenths were seen once. Sample: peripheral blood. These receptors originate from a man aged 45-60 years with active COVID-19. Both conserved end residues are trimmed from each CDR3. Clone size is shown for a subset of rows, as once, few, many or a class of expanded clone.

v_gene	j_gene	abundance	CDR3aa
TRBV7-2	TRBJ1-2	NA	ASSPELARSGTAYGYT
TRBV11-1	TRBJ2-1	NA	ASSPLAGYNEQF
TRBV15	TRBJ2-7	NA	ATSRDKGRLAGSEQY
TRBV7-2	TRBJ2-5	few	ASSLASGPQETQY
TRBV2	TRBJ2-2	NA	ASSSPTSGSGGELF
TRBV4-3	TRBJ2-3	NA	ASSQSGGTTDTQY
TRBV7-8	TRBJ2-5	NA	ASSYRGTLREETQY
TRBV10-3	TRBJ2-3	NA	AITKSPAGGIDTQY
TRBV4-2	TRBJ2-2	NA	ASNRGQGDTGELF
TRBV5-1	TRBJ2-2	NA	ASSPGTGPSEELF
TRBV4-1	TRBJ2-3	NA	ASGASGSTDTQY
TRBV2	TRBJ1-2	once	AGGEGNYGYT
TRBV6-5	TRBJ1-2	once	ASSTGQGSYGYT
TRBV5-1	TRBJ1-6	NA	ASSLQTGGGSPLH
TRBV25-1	TRBJ2-3	NA	ASSEYPYDTQY
TRBV7-2	TRBJ2-3	NA	ASSLAQARTDTQY
TRBV18	TRBJ2-7	NA	ASSPETPAGTYEQY
TRBV18	TRBJ2-5	NA	ASSPPLARPGETQY
TRBV6-2/TRBV6-3	TRBJ1-6	NA	ASSYTASYNSPLH
TRBV7-2	TRBJ1-3	once	ASSLHRDSGNTIY
TRBV2	TRBJ2-7	NA	ASSEEQGSEQY
TRBV30	TRBJ2-7	NA	AWSEGHPYEQY
TRBV18	TRBJ2-7	NA	ASSPTGVGSYEQY
TRBV11-2	TRBJ2-1	NA	ASSSRLAGVYNEQF
TRBV2	TRBJ2-1	NA	ASSQGLAGGNEQF
TRBV13	TRBJ2-7	NA	ASSLGGSSKFAYEQY
TRBV7-6	TRBJ2-3	NA	ASSLAARGDTDTQY
TRBV4-3	TRBJ1-6	NA	ASSQAGTINSPLH
TRBV6-5	TRBJ2-7	NA	ASSYSRYGGYEQY
TRBV3-1/TRBV3-2	TRBJ1-3	NA	ASSHRPGTGNTIY
TRBV18	TRBJ2-7	NA	ASSPFRGQGYEQY
TRBV11-3	TRBJ1-1	NA	ASSPGQGHRTEAF
TRBV9	TRBJ2-5	NA	ASSVAFSGGRQETQY
TRBV5-1	TRBJ2-3	NA	ASSLFQGTDTQY
TRBV29-1	TRBJ1-1	NA	SVGVSAGRFIPAF
TRBV3-1/TRBV3-2	TRBJ1-5	NA	ASSQAGHNSNQPQH
TRBV3-1/TRBV3-2	TRBJ2-5	NA	ASSPNSYQETQY
TRBV6-5	TRBJ2-3	NA	ASSYTPSSQGHTQY
TRBV5-1	TRBJ1-4	NA	ASTLEGTSAGKLF
TRBV2	TRBJ1-2	NA	ASSEAGDRGNYGYT
TRBV5-1	TRBJ2-7	NA	ASRVEVGGSYEQY
TRBV2	TRBJ1-5	NA	ASRSRETSNQPQH
TRBV10-3	TRBJ1-2	NA	AASNRGSGYGYT
TRBV30	TRBJ2-2	NA	AWSPRVGTSVANTGELF
TRBV4-2	TRBJ2-7	NA	ASSQPTGTSSYEQY
TRBV3-1/TRBV3-2	TRBJ1-5	NA	ASSPLFGSNQPQH